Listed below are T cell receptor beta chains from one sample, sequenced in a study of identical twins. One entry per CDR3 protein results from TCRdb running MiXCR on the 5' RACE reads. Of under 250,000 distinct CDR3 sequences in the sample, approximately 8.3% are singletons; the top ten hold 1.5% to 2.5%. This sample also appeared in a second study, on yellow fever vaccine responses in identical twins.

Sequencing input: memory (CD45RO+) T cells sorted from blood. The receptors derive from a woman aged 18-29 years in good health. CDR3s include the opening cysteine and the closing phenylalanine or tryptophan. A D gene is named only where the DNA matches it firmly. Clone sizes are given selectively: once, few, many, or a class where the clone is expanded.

CDR3 DNA: TGTGCCAGCAGTTTGAAACAGGGGACGACGGCCAAAAACATTCAGTACTTC
CDR3 protein: CASSLKQGTTAKNIQYF
clone size: few
J gene: TRBJ2-4
D gene: TRBD1
V gene: TRBV27

CDR3 DNA: TGCGCCAGCAGGGAAGCAGGGGATTCCTATGGCTACACCTTC
CDR3 protein: CASREAGDSYGYTF
clone size: many
J gene: TRBJ1-2
D gene: -
V gene: TRBV5-1

CDR3 DNA: TGCAGCGTTGCTACCGGACTCCGCTCCTACGAGCAGTACTTC
CDR3 protein: CSVATGLRSYEQYF
clone size: few
J gene: TRBJ2-7
D gene: -
V gene: TRBV29-1

CDR3 DNA: TGCGCCAGCAGCTATGACAGGTCCGGCTACACCTTC
CDR3 protein: CASSYDRSGYTF
clone size: many
J gene: TRBJ1-2
D gene: -
V gene: TRBV5-1

CDR3 DNA: TGTGCCAGCAGCCCCTACAGGGAAAACTATGGCTACACCTTC
CDR3 protein: CASSPYRENYGYTF
clone size: -
J gene: TRBJ1-2
D gene: -
V gene: TRBV7-2

CDR3 DNA: TGTGCCAGCAGCACCCGGACTAGCGGGTACACCGGGGAGCTGGTTTTT
CDR3 protein: CASSTRTSGYTGELVF
clone size: few
J gene: TRBJ2-2
D gene: TRBD2
V gene: TRBV7-8

CDR3 DNA: TGCAGTGCTACCTCTCCAGCTAGCGGGGAATATCGGGAGACCCAGTACTTC
CDR3 protein: CSATSPASGEYRETQYF
clone size: -
J gene: TRBJ2-5
D gene: TRBD2
V gene: TRBV20-1

CDR3 DNA: TGTGCCAGCAGCCAAGAGACAGGGACCCAAAACATTCAGTACTTC
CDR3 protein: CASSQETGTQNIQYF
clone size: few
J gene: TRBJ2-4
D gene: TRBD1
V gene: TRBV4-2

CDR3 DNA: TGCAGTGCTAGAGCAGTAGCGGGGAAATCAGATACGCAGTATTTT
CDR3 protein: CSARAVAGKSDTQYF
clone size: -
J gene: TRBJ2-3
D gene: TRBD2
V gene: TRBV20-1

CDR3 DNA: TGTGCCAGCAGCGGACTAGCGGGAGGTTCGGGTGAGCAGTACTTC
CDR3 protein: CASSGLAGGSGEQYF
clone size: -
J gene: TRBJ2-7
D gene: TRBD2
V gene: TRBV6-1

CDR3 DNA: TGTACCAGCAGCCTTACTAGCGGGAGGGCCCGGAGGAAAGATACGCAGTATTTT
CDR3 protein: CTSSLTSGRARRKDTQYF
clone size: few
J gene: TRBJ2-3
D gene: TRBD2
V gene: TRBV12-3/TRBV12-4

CDR3 DNA: TGTGCCAGCAGCCCGGGGTGGCCCAAGAACACCGGGGAGCTGTTTTTT
CDR3 protein: CASSPGWPKNTGELFF
clone size: -
J gene: TRBJ2-2
D gene: -
V gene: TRBV7-9

CDR3 DNA: TGTGCCAGCGGTTCTTGGACAGGGGTCTACGAGCAGTACTTC
CDR3 protein: CASGSWTGVYEQYF
clone size: -
J gene: TRBJ2-7
D gene: TRBD1
V gene: TRBV27

CDR3 DNA: TGCGCCAGCAGTAAAGCTAGCGGTTCCTACAATGAGCAGTTCTTC
CDR3 protein: CASSKASGSYNEQFF
clone size: many
J gene: TRBJ2-1
D gene: TRBD2
V gene: TRBV10-2

CDR3 DNA: TGTGCCAGCAGCAAAGGGACGGTTGAGCAGTTCTTC
CDR3 protein: CASSKGTVEQFF
clone size: many
J gene: TRBJ2-1
D gene: -
V gene: TRBV6-2/TRBV6-3